These 23 T cell receptor beta chains were all obtained from the same sample, sequenced in a study of blood T cell repertoires in COVID-19 (dated by TCRdb to 2018 to 2020). The library was prepared using the immunoSEQ multiplex PCR assay. This is the immuneACCESS table as TCRdb keeps it, with only in-frame sequences that have V and J called. A part of the clones is gone; compared with another copy, unresolved V genes explain less than half, and the rest is unexplained. The sample includes more than 400,000 clones, with around 90% observed a single time. The ten largest clones take up less than 0.75% of the sample. Specimen: PBMCs or T cells enriched from blood (not recorded which). The receptors stem from a man aged 18 to 30 who had recovered from COVID-19.

This clone turned up a few times. The chain uses TRBV11-3 and TRBJ1-2; D might be TRBD1 (5 bases). V was cut by 5 bases and J by 2 bases, with 24 bases left in between. Germline CDR1 reads SGHNT; CDR2 reads YENEEA. The CDR3 totals 18 residues. The CDR3 protein is CASSPRLMVGRSNYGYTF. In DNA, the CDR3 is TGTGCCAGCAGCCCCCGCCTTATGGTGGGGCGGTCGAACTATGGCTACACCTTC. The full variable domain, with the rest looked up from reference TRBV11-3 and TRBJ1-2, is EAGVVQSPRYKIIEKKQPVAFWCNPISGHNTLYWYLQNLGQGPELLIRYENEEAVDDSQLPKDRFSAERLKGVDSTLKIQPAELGDSAVYLCASSPRLMVGRSNYGYTFGSGTRLTVV.

The J gene is TRBJ1-4, the V gene TRBV6-1, with 7 bases lining up with TRBD1. CDR3 length: 15 amino acids. V dropped 2 bases and J dropped 2; count of bases not matched to a gene: 2. Germline CDR1 and CDR2: MNHNS and SASEGT. The CDR3 protein is CASSEMGQTNEKLFF. As DNA, the CDR3 is TGTGCCAGCAGTGAAATGGGACAGACTAATGAAAAACTGTTTTTT.

The chain joins TRBV9 to TRBJ1-2; a possible D gene is TRBD1 (5 bases). Trimming cost V 0 bases and J 5 bases, with 20 bases left between them. CDR3 length: 17 residues. Per germline, CDR1 SGDLS and CDR2 YYNGEE. CDR3 nucleotide sequence: TGTGCCAGCAGCGTAGGCAGGGTGGAGGGGCTGTCGTATGGCTACACCTTC. Translating it yields CASSVGRVEGLSYGYTF.

The V and J genes are TRBV11-1 and TRBJ1-6; unclear D gene. Germline loops: CDR1 SGHAT, CDR2 FQDESV (reference sequence). This CDR3 comprises 12 residues. Trimming stripped 3 bases from V and 9 bases from J, with 6 bases between. The chain's CDR3 is CASSFPSSPLHF. The CDR3 nucleotides are TGTGCCAGCAGCTTCCCCTCTTCACCCCTCCACTTT.

This clone was found a few times. This chain uses TRBV30 with TRBJ2-1; the match to TRBD2 covers 11 bases. Germline values: CDR1 GTSNPN, CDR2 SVGIG (reference sequence). The CDR3 totals 14 residues. Unmatched junction bases numbered 5, after V lost 4 bases and J lost 6 bases. This CDR3 is CAWTSGRRSNEQFF. The CDR3 DNA sequence: TGTGCCTGGACTAGCGGGAGGCGTAGCAATGAGCAGTTCTTC.

The rearrangement uses TRBV7-9 and TRBJ2-7; 9 bases line up with TRBD2. The CDR3 has 15 residues. V shed 5 bases, J shed 1 base, and the junction held 6 bases outside the gene matches. Germline CDR1 is SEHNR and CDR2 is FQNEAQ (reference sequence). This chain's CDR3 is CASSPTSGSSYEQYF. CDR3 bases: TGTGCCAGCAGCCCTACTAGCGGGTCTTCCTACGAGCAGTACTTC.

CDR3 in amino acids: CASSTSGTLVGNEQFF. The CDR3 DNA reads TGTGCCAGCAGCACTTCGGGTACCCTGGTTGGGAATGAGCAGTTCTTC. The genes are TRBV11-2 and TRBJ2-1; D is unclear. The CDR3 loop spans 16 amino acids. Germline assignment: CDR1 SGHAT and CDR2 FQNNGV. V was pared by 5 bases and J by 7 bases, with 21 bases between. The variable domain in full, completed from reference TRBV11-2 and TRBJ2-1, reads EAGVAQSPRYKIIEKRQSVAFWCNPISGHATLYWYQQILGQGPKLLIQFQNNGVVDDSQLPKDRFSAERLKGVDSTLKIQPAKLEDSAVYLCASSTSGTLVGNEQFFGPGTRLTVL.

This chain links TRBV20-1 with TRBJ2-7; 8 positions match TRBD1. The germline gives CDR1 DFQATT, CDR2 SNEGSKA (reference sequence). Unmatched junction bases numbered 2, after V lost 7 bases and J lost 3 bases. The CDR3 spans 11 residues. The CDR3 loop reads CSGQGLYEQYF. DNA of the CDR3: TGCAGTGGACAGGGGCTCTACGAGCAGTACTTC.

The genes are TRBV5-4 and TRBJ1-1; unclear D gene. Germline CDR1 is SGHNT and CDR2 is YYREEE (reference sequence). The ends were cut back, 1 base at V and 11 bases at J, with 12 bases in the middle. This CDR3 region has 12 residues. The CDR3 nucleotides read TGTGCCAGCAGCTTGATTCCGGGTGACGCTTTCTTT. As protein: CASSLIPGDAFF.

This chain links TRBV27 with TRBJ1-6; 8 bases match TRBD1. Germline assignment: CDR1 MNHEY and CDR2 SMNVEV (reference sequence). Losses at the gene ends were 4 bases for V and 10 bases for J; bases not matched to a gene: 6. CDR3 length: 14 residues. CDR3 DNA: TGTGCCAGCAGTTCAGGACAGGGACACTCACCCCTCCACTTT. Amino acids: CASSSGQGHSPLHF.

The V call is TRBV28, the J call TRBJ1-1, with D perhaps TRBD1 (6 bases). Germline assignment: CDR1 MDHEN and CDR2 SYDVKM. The CDR3 has 14 amino acids. V dropped 6 bases and J dropped 3 bases, with 14 bases sitting between them. CDR3 loop: CASRLSQGYTEAFF. In DNA, the CDR3 is TGTGCCAGCAGGCTCTCACAGGGATACACTGAAGCTTTCTTT.

J is TRBJ2-1 and V is TRBV5-8; TRBD2 is a possible D gene (5 bases). V was cut by 4 bases and J by 10 bases, with 15 bases left in between. The CDR3 is 13 amino acids. Germline loops: CDR1 SGHTS, CDR2 YDEGEE. The CDR3 protein is CASSRERAEEQFF. The CDR3 DNA reads as TGTGCCAGCAGCCGAGAGCGAGCGGAAGAGCAGTTCTTC.

The chain combines TRBV5-1 with TRBJ1-2; the D is unclear. V lost 0 bases and J 0 bases, leaving 9 bases between the germline ends. Germline assignment: CDR1 SGHRS and CDR2 YFSETQ. The CDR3 length is 15 residues. The DNA for the CDR3 is TGCGCCAGCAGCTTGGAGGCCGGGGCTAACTATGGCTACACCTTC. Protein: CASSLEAGANYGYTF.

This chain connects TRBV19 to TRBJ1-1; tentative D call: TRBD1 (5 bases). The ends were cut back, 3 bases at V and 4 bases at J, with 12 bases in the middle. Germline loops: CDR1 LNHDA, CDR2 SQIVND (reference sequence). The CDR3 is 14 residues long. For the CDR3, the DNA is TGTGCCAGTAGTATTCAGGGAAGAGGCACTGAAGCTTTCTTT. This translates into CASSIQGRGTEAFF. The whole variable domain, filled in from reference TRBV19 and TRBJ1-1, reads DGGITQSPKYLFRKEGQNVTLSCEQNLNHDAMYWYRQDPGQGLRLIYYSQIVNDFQKGDIAEGYSVSREKKESFPLTVTSAQKNPTAFYLCASSIQGRGTEAFFGQGTRLTVV.

The V and J genes are TRBV28 and TRBJ2-1; TRBD2 matches 10 bases. The CDR3 is 14 amino acids. CDR1 is MDHEN and CDR2 is SYDVKM in the germline V gene. Unmatched junction bases numbered 8, after V lost 6 bases and J lost 9 bases. CDR3 coding DNA: TGTGCCAGCAGCGCCAGCGGGAGGGATGTTGAGCAGTTCTTC. Its translation is CASSASGRDVEQFF.

The chain has TRBV30 and TRBJ2-7; 13 positions agree with TRBD2. Germline CDR1 GTSNPN, CDR2 SVGIG (reference sequence). This CDR3 has 14 residues. Trimming removed 4 bases from V and 7 bases from J; junction bases left unmatched: 7. The CDR3 DNA is TGTGCCTGGACCGCACTAGCGGGAGGGTTAGAGCAGTACTTC. It specifies CAWTALAGGLEQYF.

The rearrangement joins TRBV19 to TRBJ1-5, with D unclear. The CDR3 length is 12 residues. Trimming cost V 5 bases and J 4 bases, with 6 bases left between them. Germline-derived CDR1 and CDR2 are LNHDA and SQIVND (reference sequence). CDR3 amino acids: CASSSVNQPQHF. The CDR3 coding sequence is TGTGCCAGTAGTTCAGTAAATCAGCCCCAGCATTTT.

This rearrangement joins TRBV10-1 to TRBJ1-3; no firm D call. Germline V CDR1 and CDR2: WNHNN, SYGVQD (reference sequence). The CDR3 has 14 amino acids. The V and J ends lost 0 bases and 7 bases respectively, with 10 bases between them. The CDR3 loop reads CASSESPGRNTIYF. The CDR3 DNA follows: TGCGCCAGCAGTGAGTCGCCGGGGAGGAACACCATATATTTT.

Only one count was recorded for this clone. The chain recombines TRBV7-2 with TRBJ1-1; D ambiguous. The CDR3 runs to 15 residues. Germline CDR1 SGHTA, CDR2 FQGNSA. The germline V and J ends were trimmed by 1 base and 1 base, with 10 bases remaining between them. The CDR3 region is CASSLGLVKNTEAFF. DNA of the CDR3: TGTGCCAGCAGCTTAGGACTTGTGAAGAACACTGAAGCTTTCTTT.

The genes are TRBV4-2 and TRBJ1-4; maybe TRBD1 (5 bases). V was trimmed by 2 bases and J by 5 bases, leaving 12 bases between them. The germline gives CDR1 LGHNA, CDR2 YNFKEQ. The CDR3 loop spans 15 amino acids. CDR3 nucleotide sequence: TGTGCCAGCAGCCAACTGTGGGGCTCGAATGAAAAACTGTTTTTT. Protein product: CASSQLWGSNEKLFF.

The chain couples TRBV4-1 to TRBJ1-5; 11 nucleotides match TRBD1. CDR3 length: 18 residues. CDR1 MGHRA and CDR2 YSYEKL come from the germline V gene. Trimming took 2 bases from V and 5 from J; bases not matched to a gene: 11. In DNA, the CDR3 is TGCGCCAGCAGCCAAAGTCCTCCCGGGACAGGGGGATATCAGCCCCAGCATTTT. Its protein is CASSQSPPGTGGYQPQHF.

J is TRBJ2-5 and V is TRBV3-1 (or the pseudogene TRBV3-2), with TRBD2 identical over 10 bases. The CDR3 contains 16 residues. The germline gives CDR1 LGHDT, CDR2 YNNKEL (reference sequence). The V segment lost 4 bases and the J segment 2 bases; nucleotides outside the gene matches: 7. CDR3 DNA sequence: TGTGCCAGCAGCCGTCAGGGACTAGCGCGACAAGAGACCCAGTACTTC. Translating gives CASSRQGLARQETQYF.

This sequence joins TRBV10-3 and TRBJ1-2; 8 nucleotides align to TRBD1. This CDR3 comprises 13 residues. The germline CDR1 and CDR2 sequences are ENHRY and SYGVKD. The V gene end was trimmed by 6 bases and the J gene end by 6 bases; junction bases not matched to a gene: 6. The DNA of the CDR3 is TGTGCCATCAGCGGGGACAGGTTGGATGGCTACACCTTC. It translates to CAISGDRLDGYTF.